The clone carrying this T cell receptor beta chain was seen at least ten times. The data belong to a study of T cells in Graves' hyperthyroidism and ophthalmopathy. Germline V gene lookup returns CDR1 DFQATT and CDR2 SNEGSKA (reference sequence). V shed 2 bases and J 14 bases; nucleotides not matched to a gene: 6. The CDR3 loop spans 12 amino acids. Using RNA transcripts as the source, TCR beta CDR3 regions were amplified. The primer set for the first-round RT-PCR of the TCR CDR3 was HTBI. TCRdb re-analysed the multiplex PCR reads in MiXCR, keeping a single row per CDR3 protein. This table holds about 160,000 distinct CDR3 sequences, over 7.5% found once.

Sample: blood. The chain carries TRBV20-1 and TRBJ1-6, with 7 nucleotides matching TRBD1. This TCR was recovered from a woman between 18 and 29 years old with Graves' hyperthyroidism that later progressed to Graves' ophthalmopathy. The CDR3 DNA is TGCAGTGCTAGACAGGGGGAAGGGGCCCTCCACTTT. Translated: CSARQGEGALHF.